This TCR beta chain was profiled in a study of shared clonotypes between healthy human individuals. Study conclusions and caveats: Having only a few donors restricted how much genetic and exposure-history diversity was captured. Sharing of clonotypes among donors was expected to vary with sequencing depth. Relative to their counterparts shared across all four donors, non-shared clonotypes exhibited diminished generation probabilities.

Generated by immunoSEQ multiplex PCR, the TCRdb table keeps only in-frame clones and is missing some. The sample contains about 680,000 clones, roughly 72% of which appear only once. Regarding this clone: Its antigen remains unidentified.

The CDR3 consists of 14 residues. Between the trimmed V and J ends, which lost 5 bases and 4 bases, there was a span of 12 bases. Germline CDR1 reads MNHEY; CDR2 reads SMNVEV (reference sequence). The V gene is TRBV27, the J gene TRBJ1-5; D might be TRBD1 (5 bases). This sequence originates from a woman aged 25 to 45 in good health. Input material: memory CD4+ T cells sorted from blood. The subset was: CD45RA-negative fraction. The CDR3 coding sequence is TGTGCCAGCAGTCCCTGGGGCAGTAATCAGCCCCAGCATTTT. Translated: CASSPWGSNQPQHF.